These 24 T cell receptor beta chains share one sample of origin, sequenced in a study of blood T cell repertoires in COVID-19 (dated by TCRdb to about 2020). The library was produced with the immunoSEQ multiplex PCR assay. This is the immuneACCESS table as TCRdb keeps it, with only in-frame sequences that have V and J called. A part of the clones is gone; compared with another copy, unresolved V genes explain less than half, and the rest is unexplained. The sample table shows 100,000 to 150,000 clones, and around 83% are seen once. The ten most abundant clones make up approximately 12% of the sample. The sample taken for sequencing was peripheral blood. Every receptor here comes from a man aged 60 to 69 with acute or convalescent COVID-19.

This rearrangement joins TRBV6-5 to TRBJ2-7, with 8 bases that match TRBD2. Germline V CDR1 and CDR2: MNHEY, SVGAGI. V gave up 6 bases and J gave up 11 bases; unmatched junction bases: 6. This CDR3 is 11 amino acids long. CDR3 region: CASSSGTRKYF. The CDR3 nucleotides read TGTGCCAGCAGCTCCGGGACTAGAAAGTACTTC.

The sample holds one count of this clone. This sequence joins TRBV10-1 and TRBJ1-5, with 8 bases matching TRBD1. The CDR3 contains 16 residues. The V and J ends lost 2 bases and 5 bases, in that order; junction bases with no gene match: 8. The germline V gene encodes CDR1 WNHNN and CDR2 SYGVQD (reference sequence). The CDR3 coding sequence is TGCGCCAGCAGTGAGGAGGACAGGGTGGGGGATCAGCCCCAGCATTTT. It codes for CASSEEDRVGDQPQHF.

The rearrangement links TRBV5-4 to TRBJ2-5, with D tentatively TRBD2 (6 bases). V was clipped by 1 base and J by 5 bases, with 9 bases between them. CDR1 SGHNT and CDR2 YYREEE come from the germline V gene (reference sequence). CDR3 length equals 13 residues. Here the CDR3 DNA reads TGTGCCAGCAGCTTGCACGGGAGTGAGACCCAGTACTTC. Its translation: CASSLHGSETQYF.

The V gene is TRBV19, the J gene TRBJ1-5; D remains ambiguous. CDR1 and CDR2 from the germline V gene are LNHDA and SQIVND (reference sequence). V was clipped by 3 bases and J by 4 bases, with 10 bases between them. This CDR3 has 14 residues. In DNA, the CDR3 is TGTGCCAGTAGTATTGTGTCAGGAAATCAGCCCCAGCATTTT. The encoded protein is CASSIVSGNQPQHF.

V is TRBV7-3 and J is TRBJ1-2, with 9 bases identical to TRBD1. The trim removed 5 bases at V and 5 bases at J, leaving 3 bases unmatched. The CDR3 sequence is 13 residues long. In germline, CDR1 is SGHTA, CDR2 FQGTGA. For the CDR3, the DNA is TGTGCCAGCAGCCCGGGACAGGGATATGGCTACACCTTC. It translates to CASSPGQGYGYTF.

The chain uses TRBV27 and TRBJ2-3; 7 nucleotides agree with TRBD2. Germline V gene sequence: CDR1 MNHEY, CDR2 SMNVEV (reference sequence). The length of the CDR3 is 17 residues. J gave up 3 bases and V 2 bases, and 11 bases lay outside the gene matches. CDR3 DNA sequence: TGTGCCAGCAGTTTAGAAGGGAGGGGATGGGGGACAGATACGCAGTATTTT. This gives the protein CASSLEGRGWGTDTQYF.

This clone was found a few times. This chain uses TRBV3-1 (or the pseudogene TRBV3-2) with TRBJ2-1; TRBD1 matches at 8 bases. In germline, CDR1 is LGHDT, CDR2 YNNKEL (reference sequence). CDR3 length: 14 amino acids. Trimming removed 4 bases from V and 8 bases from J; junction bases left unmatched: 7. CDR3 nucleotides: TGTGCCAGCAGCCTCGACAGGGGTGCGGATGAGCAGTTCTTC. It is translated as CASSLDRGADEQFF.

The CDR3 spells CAISVDFRGSGYTF. In DNA form, the CDR3 reads TGTGCCATCAGTGTAGATTTTAGGGGTTCTGGCTACACCTTC. V usage is TRBV10-3 and J usage is TRBJ1-2; possibly TRBD1 for D (5 bases). The CDR3 is 14 residues long. Germline V CDR1 and CDR2: ENHRY, SYGVKD. V gave up 4 bases and J gave up 7 bases, with 16 bases separating them.

DNA of the CDR3: TGTGCCAGCAGCCCGAGGAAGCGGGGGGCAGATACGCAGTATTTT. This encodes CASSPRKRGADTQYF. The chain has TRBV11-2 and TRBJ2-3; the match to TRBD2 covers 9 bases. Germline trimming cut 5 bases from V and 4 bases from J; bases unmatched to any gene: 7. This CDR3 spans 15 amino acids. Germline V gene sequence: CDR1 SGHAT, CDR2 FQNNGV.

Of note for this clone: Other DNA sequences of this sample code for an identical CDR3. The chain combines TRBV5-1 with TRBJ1-2, with D tentatively TRBD1 (5 bases). V dropped 4 bases and J dropped 0 bases, with 13 bases sitting between them. The CDR3 has 15 amino acids. Germline CDR1 SGHRS, CDR2 YFSETQ. The CDR3 DNA follows: TGCGCCAGCAGCCTGAAAGGGGTTTCTAACTATGGCTACACCTTC. Translation: CASSLKGVSNYGYTF.

The rearrangement links TRBV7-3 to TRBJ1-1; tentative D call: TRBD1 (5 bases). CDR3 length equals 14 residues. Germline CDR1 is SGHTA and CDR2 is FQGTGA. V was trimmed by 4 bases and J by 6 bases, leaving 15 bases between them. The CDR3 protein is CASSYGGSRSEAFF. CDR3 DNA sequence: TGTGCCAGCAGCTACGGGGGTTCACGATCTGAAGCTTTCTTT.

The chain couples TRBV2 to TRBJ1-1; D perhaps matches TRBD1 (5 bases). Germline V gives CDR1 SNHLY, CDR2 FYNNEI. The V gene lost 7 bases and the J gene lost 0 bases, with 12 bases spanning the gap. The CDR3 length is 14 residues. The CDR3 loop is CASMEGRMNTEAFF. Written as DNA, the CDR3 is TGTGCCAGCATGGAGGGGCGAATGAACACTGAAGCTTTCTTT.

The chain is built from TRBV4-1 and TRBJ1-1; D is ambiguous. V was shortened by 2 bases and J by 2 bases, with 6 bases between the two germline ends. CDR1 and CDR2 from the germline V gene are MGHRA and YSYEKL. The CDR3 is 13 residues long. The CDR3 reads CASSQHGNTEAFF. CDR3 sequence (DNA): TGCGCCAGCAGCCAACACGGTAACACTGAAGCTTTCTTT.

J is TRBJ2-3 and V is TRBV5-8; possible D gene TRBD1, 6 bases. The germline V gene has CDR1 SGHTS and CDR2 YDEGEE. Trimming left V 4 bases short and J 1 base short, with 10 bases between. CDR3 length: 14 residues. DNA of the CDR3: TGTGCCAGCAGCGGACAGTCGGGCACAGATACGCAGTATTTT. The encoded protein is CASSGQSGTDTQYF.

The CDR3 DNA is TGCGCCAGCAGCCCGAATAGCCAAGAGACCCAGTACTTC. It encodes CASSPNSQETQYF. The V call is TRBV5-1, the J call TRBJ2-5; the D is unclear. The CDR3 totals 13 residues. Germline CDR1 SGHRS, CDR2 YFSETQ. V was clipped by 4 bases and J by 1 base, with 8 bases between them.

V usage is TRBV7-9 and J usage is TRBJ2-3; TRBD2 matches 14 bases. V lost 1 base, J lost 2 bases, and 2 bases stayed unmatched. Germline V gives CDR1 SEHNR, CDR2 FQNEAQ (reference sequence). This CDR3 is 17 amino acids long. CDR3 sequence reads: CASSLGGLAGATDTQYF. CDR3 in DNA: TGTGCCAGCAGCTTAGGGGGACTAGCGGGGGCCACAGATACGCAGTATTTT.

The V and J genes are TRBV7-3 and TRBJ2-5; D is unclear. Germline loops: CDR1 SGHTA, CDR2 FQGTGA. Trimming pared 5 bases from V and 3 bases from J, leaving 13 bases between. CDR3 size: 14 residues. The CDR3: CASSPGLVEETQYF. As DNA, the CDR3 is TGTGCCAGCAGCCCCGGTTTGGTGGAAGAGACCCAGTACTTC.

This sequence joins TRBV7-2 and TRBJ2-7; 9 bases are shared with TRBD2. The CDR3 has 17 amino acids. CDR1 and CDR2 from the germline V gene are SGHTA and FQGNSA. The V gene end was trimmed by 5 bases and the J gene end by 3 bases; junction bases not matched to a gene: 14. CDR3 protein: CASSHRGGGRALYEQYF. CDR3 DNA sequence: TGTGCCAGCAGCCACAGGGGAGGCGGGAGGGCGCTCTACGAGCAGTACTTC.

V is TRBV5-1 and J is TRBJ2-4; D not certain. This CDR3 has 14 amino acids. Per germline, CDR1 SGHRS and CDR2 YFSETQ. V lost 0 bases, J lost 2 bases, and 6 bases lay in between. As DNA, the CDR3 is TGCGCCAGCAGCTTGGCAGGAACCAAAAACATTCAGTACTTC. Translating gives CASSLAGTKNIQYF.

This clone was detected only a few times. The chain combines TRBV5-8 with TRBJ2-1; D perhaps matches TRBD2 (5 bases). CDR1 is SGHTS and CDR2 is YDEGEE in the germline V gene. V was cut by 1 base and J by 4 bases, with 9 bases left in between. The CDR3 extends over 14 amino acids. For the CDR3, the DNA is TGTGCCAGCAGCTTGCCGGGGTCGTACAATGAGCAGTTCTTC. Protein: CASSLPGSYNEQFF.

This chain uses TRBV6-5 with TRBJ2-7; 7 bases are shared with TRBD2. This CDR3 has 14 residues. After removal of 6 bases from V and 0 bases from J, the junction contained 5 bases not matched to a gene. Germline CDR1 reads MNHEY; CDR2 reads SVGAGI. Written as DNA, the CDR3 is TGTGCCAGCAGAAGGCGGGAGCTCTCCTACGAGCAGTACTTC. Translating it yields CASRRRELSYEQYF.

The genes are TRBV4-1 and TRBJ2-2; 12 bases line up with TRBD2. There are 16 residues in the CDR3. Looked up from germline, CDR1 is MGHRA and CDR2 is YSYEKL. Trimming took 4 bases from V and 4 from J; bases not matched to a gene: 4. The CDR3: CASSPRLAGATGELFF. The DNA for the CDR3 is TGCGCCAGCAGCCCACGACTAGCGGGAGCCACCGGGGAGCTGTTTTTT.

CDR3 in DNA: TGTGCCAGGGGGCGCCGTACTGGAAACACCATATATTTT. Protein sequence: CARGRRTGNTIYF. The chain recombines TRBV5-5 with TRBJ1-3, with D tentatively TRBD1 (5 bases). Trimming pared 8 bases from V and 2 bases from J, leaving 11 bases between. Germline CDR1 is SGHKS and CDR2 is YYEKEE (reference sequence). This CDR3 comprises 13 residues.

The rearrangement uses TRBV5-1 and TRBJ2-2; tentatively, D is TRBD1 (6 bases). Germline CDR1 is SGHRS and CDR2 is YFSETQ. The CDR3 spans 16 residues. V lost 1 base and J 1 base, leaving 11 bases between the germline ends. This chain's CDR3 is CASSLLQGRNTGELFF. In nucleotides, the CDR3 is TGCGCCAGCAGCTTGTTGCAGGGGCGGAACACCGGGGAGCTGTTTTTT. The variable domain in full, with the rest retrieved from reference TRBV5-1 and TRBJ2-2, is KAGVTQTPRYLIKTRGQQVTLSCSPISGHRSVSWYQQTPGQGLQFLFEYFSETQRNKGNFPGRFSGRQFSNSRSEMNVSTLELGDSALYLCASSLLQGRNTGELFFGEGSRLTVL.